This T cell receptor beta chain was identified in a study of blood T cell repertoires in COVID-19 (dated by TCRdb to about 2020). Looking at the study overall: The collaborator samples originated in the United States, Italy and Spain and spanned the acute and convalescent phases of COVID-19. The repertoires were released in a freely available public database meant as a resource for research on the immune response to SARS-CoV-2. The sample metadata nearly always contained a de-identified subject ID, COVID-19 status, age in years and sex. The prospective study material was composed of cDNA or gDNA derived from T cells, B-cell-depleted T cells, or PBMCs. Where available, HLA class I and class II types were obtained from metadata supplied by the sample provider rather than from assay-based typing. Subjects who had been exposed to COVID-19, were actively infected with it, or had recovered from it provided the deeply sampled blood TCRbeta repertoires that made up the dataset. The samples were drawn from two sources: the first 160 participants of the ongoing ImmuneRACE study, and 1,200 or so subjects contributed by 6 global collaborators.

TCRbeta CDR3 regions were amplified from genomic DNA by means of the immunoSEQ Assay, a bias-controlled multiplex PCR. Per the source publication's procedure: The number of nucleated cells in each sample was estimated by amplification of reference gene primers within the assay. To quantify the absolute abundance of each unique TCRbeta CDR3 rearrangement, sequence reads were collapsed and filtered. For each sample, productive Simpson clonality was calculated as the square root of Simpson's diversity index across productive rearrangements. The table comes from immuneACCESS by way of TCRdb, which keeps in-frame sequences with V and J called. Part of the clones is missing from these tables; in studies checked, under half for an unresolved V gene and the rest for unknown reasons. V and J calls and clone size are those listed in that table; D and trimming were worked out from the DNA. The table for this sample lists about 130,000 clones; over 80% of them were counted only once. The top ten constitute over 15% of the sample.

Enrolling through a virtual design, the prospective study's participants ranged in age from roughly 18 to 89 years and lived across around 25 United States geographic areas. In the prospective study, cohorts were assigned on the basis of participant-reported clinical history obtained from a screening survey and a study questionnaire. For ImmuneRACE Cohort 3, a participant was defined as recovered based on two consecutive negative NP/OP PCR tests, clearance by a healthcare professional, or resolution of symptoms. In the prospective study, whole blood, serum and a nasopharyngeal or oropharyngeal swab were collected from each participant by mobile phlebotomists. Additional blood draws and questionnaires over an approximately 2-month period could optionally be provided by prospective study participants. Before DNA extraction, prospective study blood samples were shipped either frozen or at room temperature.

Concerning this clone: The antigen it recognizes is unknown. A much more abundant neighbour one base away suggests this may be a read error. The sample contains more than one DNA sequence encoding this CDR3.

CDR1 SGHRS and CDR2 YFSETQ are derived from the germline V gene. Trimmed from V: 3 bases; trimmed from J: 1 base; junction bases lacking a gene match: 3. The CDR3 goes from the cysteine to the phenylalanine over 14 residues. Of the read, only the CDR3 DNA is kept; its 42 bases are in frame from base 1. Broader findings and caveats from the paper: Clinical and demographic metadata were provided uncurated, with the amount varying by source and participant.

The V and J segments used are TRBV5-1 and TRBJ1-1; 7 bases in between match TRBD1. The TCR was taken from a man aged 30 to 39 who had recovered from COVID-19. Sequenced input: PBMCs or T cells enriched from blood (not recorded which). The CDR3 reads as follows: CASSSGQPNTEAFF. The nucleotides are TGCGCCAGCAGCTCGGGACAGCCGAACACTGAAGCTTTCTTT.